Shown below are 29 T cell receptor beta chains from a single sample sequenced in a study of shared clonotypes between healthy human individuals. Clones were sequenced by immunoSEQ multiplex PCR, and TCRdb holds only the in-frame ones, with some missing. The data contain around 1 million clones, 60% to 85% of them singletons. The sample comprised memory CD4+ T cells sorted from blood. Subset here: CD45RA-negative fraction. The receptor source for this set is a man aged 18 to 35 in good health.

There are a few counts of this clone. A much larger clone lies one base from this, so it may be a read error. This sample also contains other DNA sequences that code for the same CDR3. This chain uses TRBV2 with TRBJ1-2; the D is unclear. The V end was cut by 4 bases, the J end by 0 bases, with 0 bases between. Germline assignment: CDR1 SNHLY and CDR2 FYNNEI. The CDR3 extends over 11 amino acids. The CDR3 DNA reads TGTGCCAGCAGTGCTAACTATGGCTACACCTTC. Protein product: CASSANYGYTF.

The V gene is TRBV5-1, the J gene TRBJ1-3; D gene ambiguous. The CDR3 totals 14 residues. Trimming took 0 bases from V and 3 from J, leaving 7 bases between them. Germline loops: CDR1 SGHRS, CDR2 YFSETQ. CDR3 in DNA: TGCGCCAGCAGCTTGGGAGAACATGGAAACACCATATATTTT. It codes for CASSLGEHGNTIYF.

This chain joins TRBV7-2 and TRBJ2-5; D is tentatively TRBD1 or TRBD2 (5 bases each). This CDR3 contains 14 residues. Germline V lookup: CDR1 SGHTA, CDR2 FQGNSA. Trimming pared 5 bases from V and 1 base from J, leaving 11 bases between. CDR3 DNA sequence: TGTGCCAGCAGCCGCTGGGACGGCCAAGAGACCCAGTACTTC. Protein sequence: CASSRWDGQETQYF.

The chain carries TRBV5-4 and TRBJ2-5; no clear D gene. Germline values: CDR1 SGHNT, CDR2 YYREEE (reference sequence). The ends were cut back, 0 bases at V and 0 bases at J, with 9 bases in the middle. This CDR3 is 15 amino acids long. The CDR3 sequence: CASSLVLGNQETQYF. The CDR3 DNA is TGTGCCAGCAGCTTGGTCCTAGGGAACCAAGAGACCCAGTACTTC.

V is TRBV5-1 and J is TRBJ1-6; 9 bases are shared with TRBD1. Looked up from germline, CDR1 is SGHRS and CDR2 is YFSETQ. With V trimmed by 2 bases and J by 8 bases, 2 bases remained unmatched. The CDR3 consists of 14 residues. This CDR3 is CASSFGQGYSPLHF. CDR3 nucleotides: TGCGCCAGCAGCTTCGGACAGGGGTATTCACCCCTCCACTTT.

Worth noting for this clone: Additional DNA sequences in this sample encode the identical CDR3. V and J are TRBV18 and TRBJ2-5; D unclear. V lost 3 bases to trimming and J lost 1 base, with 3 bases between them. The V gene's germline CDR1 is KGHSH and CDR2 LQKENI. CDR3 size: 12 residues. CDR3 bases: TGTGCCAGCTCACCGACCCAAGAGACCCAGTACTTC. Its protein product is CASSPTQETQYF.

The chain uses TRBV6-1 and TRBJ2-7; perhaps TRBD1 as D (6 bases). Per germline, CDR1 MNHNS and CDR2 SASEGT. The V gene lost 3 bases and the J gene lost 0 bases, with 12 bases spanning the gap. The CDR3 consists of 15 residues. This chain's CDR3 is CASSDPGAISYEQYF. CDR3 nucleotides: TGTGCCAGCAGTGATCCAGGGGCCATCTCCTACGAGCAGTACTTC.

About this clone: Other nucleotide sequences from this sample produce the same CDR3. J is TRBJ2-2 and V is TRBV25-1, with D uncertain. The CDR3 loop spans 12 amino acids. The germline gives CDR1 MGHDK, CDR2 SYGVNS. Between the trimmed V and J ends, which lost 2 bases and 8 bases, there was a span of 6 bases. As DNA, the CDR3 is TGTGCCAGCAGTGAAAACTCAGGGGAGCTGTTTTTT. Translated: CASSENSGELFF.

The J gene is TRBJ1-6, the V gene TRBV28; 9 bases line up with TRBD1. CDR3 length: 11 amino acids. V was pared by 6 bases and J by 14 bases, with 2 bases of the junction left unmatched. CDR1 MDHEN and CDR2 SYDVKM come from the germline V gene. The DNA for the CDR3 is TGTGCCAGCAGCCGGACAGGGGCCCTCCACTTT. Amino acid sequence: CASSRTGALHF.

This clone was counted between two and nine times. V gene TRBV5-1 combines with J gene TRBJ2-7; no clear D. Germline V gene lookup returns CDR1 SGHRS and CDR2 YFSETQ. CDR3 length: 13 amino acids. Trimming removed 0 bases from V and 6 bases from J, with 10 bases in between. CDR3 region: CASSLAYSGEQYF. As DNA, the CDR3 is TGCGCCAGCAGCTTGGCTTACTCTGGCGAGCAGTACTTC.

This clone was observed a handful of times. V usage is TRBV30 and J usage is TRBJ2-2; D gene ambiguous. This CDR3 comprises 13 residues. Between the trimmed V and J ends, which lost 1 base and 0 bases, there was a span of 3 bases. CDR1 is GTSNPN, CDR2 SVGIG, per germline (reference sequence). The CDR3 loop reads CAWSGPNTGELFF. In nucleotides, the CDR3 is TGTGCCTGGAGTGGGCCGAACACCGGGGAGCTGTTTTTT.

The CDR3 region has the DNA TGTGCCAGCAGACAGGGGGCGGGTCAGCCCCAGCATTTT. This translates into CASRQGAGQPQHF. The genes are TRBV6-5 and TRBJ1-5; TRBD1 matches at 9 bases. Germline lookup yields CDR1 MNHEY and CDR2 SVGAGI. This CDR3 has 13 residues. V lost 6 bases, J lost 6 bases, and 3 bases stayed unmatched.

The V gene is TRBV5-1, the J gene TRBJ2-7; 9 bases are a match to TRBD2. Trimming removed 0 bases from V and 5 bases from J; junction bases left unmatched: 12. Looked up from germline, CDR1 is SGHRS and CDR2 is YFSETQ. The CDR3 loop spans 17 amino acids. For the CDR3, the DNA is TGCGCCAGCAGCTTGGTGGCGGGAGGGCCCTCATCCCACGAGCAGTACTTC. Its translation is CASSLVAGGPSSHEQYF.

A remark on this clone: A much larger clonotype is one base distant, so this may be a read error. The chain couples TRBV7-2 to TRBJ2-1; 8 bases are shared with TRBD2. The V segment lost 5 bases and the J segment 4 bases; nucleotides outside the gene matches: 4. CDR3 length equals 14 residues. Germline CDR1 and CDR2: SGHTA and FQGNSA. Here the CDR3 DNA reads TGTGCCAGCAGCCCGGGACTAGTATACAATGAGCAGTTCTTC. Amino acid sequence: CASSPGLVYNEQFF.

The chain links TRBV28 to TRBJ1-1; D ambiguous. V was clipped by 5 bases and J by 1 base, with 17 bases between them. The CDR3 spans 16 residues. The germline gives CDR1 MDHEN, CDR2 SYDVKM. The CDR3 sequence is CASSPRGATPNTEAFF. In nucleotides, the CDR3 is TGTGCCAGCAGTCCCCGCGGCGCAACCCCGAACACTGAAGCTTTCTTT. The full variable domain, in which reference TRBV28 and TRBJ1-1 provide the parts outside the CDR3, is DVKVTQSSRYLVKRTGEKVFLECVQDMDHENMFWYRQDPGLGLRLIYFSYDVKMKEKGDIPEGYSVSREKKERFSLILESASTNQTSMYLCASSPRGATPNTEAFFGQGTRLTVV.

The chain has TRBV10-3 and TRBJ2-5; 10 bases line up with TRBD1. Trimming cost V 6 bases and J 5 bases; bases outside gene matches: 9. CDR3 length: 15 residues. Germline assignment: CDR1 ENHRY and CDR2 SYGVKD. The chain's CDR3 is CAIRAGTGASETQYF. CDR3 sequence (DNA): TGTGCCATCAGGGCCGGGACAGGGGCCAGCGAGACCCAGTACTTC.

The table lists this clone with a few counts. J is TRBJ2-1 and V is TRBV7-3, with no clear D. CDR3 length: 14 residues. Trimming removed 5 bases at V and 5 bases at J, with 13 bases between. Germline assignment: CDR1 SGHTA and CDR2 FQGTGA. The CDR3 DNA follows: TGTGCCAGCAGCCCCAACCGGGCCGACAATGAGCAGTTCTTC. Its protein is CASSPNRADNEQFF.

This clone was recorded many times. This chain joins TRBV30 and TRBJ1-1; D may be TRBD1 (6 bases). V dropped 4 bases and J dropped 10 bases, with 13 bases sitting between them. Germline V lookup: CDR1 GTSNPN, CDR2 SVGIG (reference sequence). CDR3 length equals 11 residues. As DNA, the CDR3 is TGTGCCTGGACCGAGGGGGGGGTAGCTTTCTTT. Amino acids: CAWTEGGVAFF.

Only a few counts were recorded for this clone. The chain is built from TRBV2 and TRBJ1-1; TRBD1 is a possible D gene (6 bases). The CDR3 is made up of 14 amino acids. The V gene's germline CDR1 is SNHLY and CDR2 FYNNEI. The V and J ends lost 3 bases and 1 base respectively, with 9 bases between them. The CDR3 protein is CASSEEDRNTEAFF. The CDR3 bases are TGTGCCAGCAGTGAGGAGGACAGGAACACTGAAGCTTTCTTT.

CDR3 DNA sequence: TGCGCCAGCAGCCAAATCCTAAGGGGAGACTATGGCTACACCTTC. It yields the protein CASSQILRGDYGYTF. This chain links TRBV4-3 with TRBJ1-2; tentative D call: TRBD1 (5 bases). Deletions cut 2 bases from V and 3 bases from J, with 13 bases between. The CDR3 covers 15 residues. The V gene's germline CDR1 is LGHNA and CDR2 YSLEER.

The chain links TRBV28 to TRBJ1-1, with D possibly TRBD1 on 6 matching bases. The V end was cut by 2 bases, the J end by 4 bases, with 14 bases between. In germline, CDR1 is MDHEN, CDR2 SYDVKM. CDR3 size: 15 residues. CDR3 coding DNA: TGTGCCAGCAGTTTAGCGGGGGCGCGGGGCACTGAAGCTTTCTTT. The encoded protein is CASSLAGARGTEAFF.

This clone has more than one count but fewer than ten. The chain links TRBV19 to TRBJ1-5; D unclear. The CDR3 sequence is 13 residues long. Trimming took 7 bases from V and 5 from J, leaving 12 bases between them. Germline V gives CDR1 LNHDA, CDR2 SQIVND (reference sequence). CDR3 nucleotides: TGTGCCAGTAACATAGGAAACTATCAGCCCCAGCATTTT. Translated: CASNIGNYQPQHF.

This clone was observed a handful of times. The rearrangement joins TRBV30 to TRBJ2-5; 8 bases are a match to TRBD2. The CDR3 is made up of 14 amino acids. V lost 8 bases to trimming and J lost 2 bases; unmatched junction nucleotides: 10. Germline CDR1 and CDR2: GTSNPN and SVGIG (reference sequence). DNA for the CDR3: TGTGCCGGGGGGAGAGGACTAGCTCAAGAGACCCAGTACTTC. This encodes CAGGRGLAQETQYF.

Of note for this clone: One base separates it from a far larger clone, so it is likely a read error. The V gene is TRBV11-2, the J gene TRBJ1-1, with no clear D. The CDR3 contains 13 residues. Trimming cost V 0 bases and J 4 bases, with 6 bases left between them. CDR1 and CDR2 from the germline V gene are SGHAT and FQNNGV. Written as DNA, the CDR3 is TGTGCCAGCAGCTTAGAGGAGGGCACTGAAGCTTTCTTT. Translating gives CASSLEEGTEAFF.

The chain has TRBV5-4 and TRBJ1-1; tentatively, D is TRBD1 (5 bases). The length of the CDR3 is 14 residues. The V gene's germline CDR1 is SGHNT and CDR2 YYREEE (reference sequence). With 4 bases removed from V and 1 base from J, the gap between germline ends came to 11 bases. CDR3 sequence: CASSPRGRNTEAFF. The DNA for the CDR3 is TGTGCCAGCAGCCCGCGGGGGAGGAACACTGAAGCTTTCTTT.

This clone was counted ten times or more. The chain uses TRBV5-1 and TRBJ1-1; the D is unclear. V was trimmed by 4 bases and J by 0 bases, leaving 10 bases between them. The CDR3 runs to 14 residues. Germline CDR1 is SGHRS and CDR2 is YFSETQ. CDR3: CASSKLGVNTEAFF. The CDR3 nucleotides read TGCGCCAGCAGCAAGCTTGGGGTGAACACTGAAGCTTTCTTT.

DNA for the CDR3: TGTGCCAGCAGCTTAGGTGGGGGGGCTCTCTACAATGAGCAGTTCTTC. Translated, it gives CASSLGGGALYNEQFF. The chain has TRBV11-2 and TRBJ2-1, with a possible D match to TRBD2 (7 bases). Germline V gives CDR1 SGHAT, CDR2 FQNNGV. The CDR3 is made up of 16 amino acids. V was clipped by 1 base and J by 3 bases, with 13 bases between them.

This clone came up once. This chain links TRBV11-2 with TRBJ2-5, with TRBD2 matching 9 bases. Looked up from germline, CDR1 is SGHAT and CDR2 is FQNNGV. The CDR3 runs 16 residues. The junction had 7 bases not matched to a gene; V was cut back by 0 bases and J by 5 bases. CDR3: CASSLDVASGTETQYF. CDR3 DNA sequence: TGTGCCAGCAGCTTAGATGTCGCTAGCGGGACGGAGACCCAGTACTTC.

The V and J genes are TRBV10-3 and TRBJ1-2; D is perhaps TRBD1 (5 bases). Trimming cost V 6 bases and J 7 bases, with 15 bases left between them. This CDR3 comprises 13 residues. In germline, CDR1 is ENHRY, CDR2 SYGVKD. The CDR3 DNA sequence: TGTGCCATCAGGAACCGGACGGGGGGTGGCTACACCTTC. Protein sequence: CAIRNRTGGGYTF.